This T cell receptor beta chain was profiled in a study of CD8 T cells in Susac syndrome (dated by TCRdb to between 2018 and 2020). A note on the overall study: Of the Susac syndrome patients who were sequenced, more than five had clinically active disease and roughly eight were in clinical remission. Susac syndrome patients were therapy-naive, on corticosteroids (some also receiving IVIg), or on IVIg alone at blood withdrawal. Whether CD8+ T cell activation and differentiation in Susac syndrome was antigen driven was tested using repertoire sequencing. What the research found in general, with its limitations: The study acknowledged that relatively few individuals were included in the TCR sequencing and HLA analysis. In patients with Susac syndrome, the CD4+ T cell repertoire showed no detectable clonal expansion.

RNA was extracted using the RNeasy kit, and roughly 0.5 to 1 ug of the RNA was reverse transcribed with random hexamers. TCR beta CDR3 regions were amplified with the immunoSEQ multiplex PCR assay covering 54 Vbeta and 13 Jbeta segments. PCR amplification bias was corrected by using a synthetic template baseline for primer optimization and computational correction. In the source study's methods: Reads were annotated to V, D and J genes per IMGT and analyzed with immunoSEQ Analyzer, keeping only productive sequences. Clonality was calculated as one minus the Shannon entropy normalized by log2 of the number of productive unique sequences. For each patient and control, public and private clones were evaluated among the 100 most prevalent clones. Clones were defined as Susac-specific if absent from the healthy and MS cohorts, from 1052 published viral clones and from other ImmuneACCESS disease sequences. TCRdb reprocessing: public reads trimmed at Q25 with fastp, clones called with MiXCR, in-frame beta chains kept. Each CDR3 protein appears once, grouped with its most common genes and DNA. It is TCRdb's table, rather than the study itself, that gives the V and J calls and clone size. The sample yields 240,000 or so distinct CDR3 sequences; almost 97% were counted once. The top ten constitute less than 0.11% of the sample.

Peripheral blood CD8+ and CD4+ T cells from healthy donors, Susac syndrome patients and multiple sclerosis patients were profiled using high-throughput TCR beta sequencing. The Susac syndrome patients fulfilled recently defined diagnostic criteria for either definite or probable disease. Bulk CD8+ and CD4+ T cells were purified by magnetic negative isolation, while CD8+ TEMRA cells were enriched using FACS. Blood was collected in EDTA tubes and processed within 24 hours, with PBMCs isolated through density gradient centrifugation. PBMCs intended for TCR sequencing were cryopreserved in liquid nitrogen and were subsequently thawed in a 37 degrees C water bath. A purity of at least 90% was achieved for sorted or isolated CD4+, CD8+ and CD8+ TEMRA cells. The sample holds one count of this clonotype. Its antigen is still unknown. Per-nucleotide qualities are absent, and no much larger clonotype sits a single base away. A solitary read yields weak support.

CDR1 and CDR2 are read off the germline V gene as SGHDN and FVKESK. The CDR3 measures 10 amino acids from cysteine to phenylalanine. Only the CDR3 DNA is retained, 30 bases long and in frame from the first base. The junction carries 2 bases between V and J, which are trimmed by 4 bases and 7 bases respectively. The sequenced sample was CD4+ T cells from PBMCs. This TCR derives from a human donor with Susac syndrome. In this chain, TRBV14 is recombined with TRBJ2-4, with no reliable assignment of the D segment. The DNA sequence follows: TGTGCCAGCAGCCTGAACATTCAGTACTTC. Its product reads: CASSLNIQYF.